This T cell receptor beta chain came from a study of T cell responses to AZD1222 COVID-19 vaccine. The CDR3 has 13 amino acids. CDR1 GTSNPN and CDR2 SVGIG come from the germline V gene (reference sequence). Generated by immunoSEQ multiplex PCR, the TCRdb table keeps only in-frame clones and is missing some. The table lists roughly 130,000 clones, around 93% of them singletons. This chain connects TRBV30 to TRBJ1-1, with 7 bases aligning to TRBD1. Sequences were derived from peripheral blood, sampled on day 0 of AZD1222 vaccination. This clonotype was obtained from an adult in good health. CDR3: CSGVDRLNTEAFF. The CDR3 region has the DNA TGTTCAGGGGTGGACAGGTTAAACACTGAAGCTTTCTTT.